The 20 T cell receptor beta chains reported below all come from one sample, sequenced in a study of OX40 agonist ivuxolimab in advanced cancers. Repertoires were generated with immunoSEQ multiplex PCR, while TCRdb's copy carries only in-frame clones and drops some. This sample has under 20,000 clones, with approximately 77% found just once. The source was CD4+ or CD8+ T cells sorted from blood, collected in a trial of the OX40 agonist ivuxolimab. These receptor sequences come from an adult with an advanced solid tumor such as melanoma, head and neck, liver or kidney cancer.

V is TRBV5-5 and J is TRBJ2-5; possibly TRBD2 for D (5 bases). This CDR3 has 14 amino acids. Germline CDR1 reads SGHKS; CDR2 reads YYEKEE (reference sequence). V was trimmed by 0 bases and J by 5 bases, leaving 11 bases between them. DNA for the CDR3: TGTGCCAGCAGCTTGGATCCGGGAAGCGAGACCCAGTACTTC. Its protein product is CASSLDPGSETQYF.

Points on this clone: One end of the junction is discordant with germline, which a read error may explain. The chain links TRBV4-1 to TRBJ2-5, with 13 bases fitting TRBD2. Germline assignment: CDR1 MGHRA and CDR2 YSYEKL. The CDR3 has 14 residues. The CDR3 nucleotides read TGTGCCAGCCGCACTAGCGGGGGGGAGGGGACCCAGTACTTC. It specifies CASRTSGGEGTQYF.

The chain uses TRBV4-1 and TRBJ2-7; no clear D gene. Looked up from germline, CDR1 is MGHRA and CDR2 is YSYEKL. The CDR3 totals 13 residues. V gave up 5 bases and J gave up 2 bases, with 10 bases separating them. CDR3 in amino acids: CASSDGRAYEQYF. The CDR3 nucleotides are TGCGCCAGCAGCGACGGAAGAGCCTACGAGCAGTACTTC.

The chain recombines TRBV11-2 with TRBJ2-3; TRBD1 matches at 9 bases. The CDR3 has 15 amino acids. Germline assignment: CDR1 SGHAT and CDR2 FQNNGV. V lost 3 bases to trimming and J lost 5 bases; unmatched junction nucleotides: 6. The DNA for the CDR3 is TGTGCCAGCAGCTTGCGGACAGGGGTGGTAGATACGCAGTATTTT. Its protein product is CASSLRTGVVDTQYF.

This chain joins TRBV6-7 and TRBJ2-6; D unclear. TRBV6-7 has ORF status, its function being uncertain. CDR3 length equals 15 residues. The ends were cut back, 2 bases at V and 5 bases at J, with 10 bases in the middle. The CDR3 DNA reads TGTGCCAGCAGTTACAGGCCGTTAAGGGCCAACGTCCTGACTTTC. Its translation is CASSYRPLRANVLTF.

The chain carries TRBV11-2 and TRBJ2-2, with a tentative D call TRBD1 (6 bases). Germline CDR1 and CDR2: SGHAT and FQNNGV. Trimming cost V 3 bases and J 11 bases, with 10 bases left between them. The CDR3 is made up of 12 amino acids. CDR3 DNA: TGTGCCAGCAGCTTCAGGGGTGGAGAGCTGTTTTTT. It yields the protein CASSFRGGELFF.

V gene TRBV28 combines with J gene TRBJ1-2; D not certain. This CDR3 has 13 amino acids. Germline values: CDR1 MDHEN, CDR2 SYDVKM. V dropped 3 bases and J dropped 4 bases, with 9 bases sitting between them. The CDR3 sequence: CASSFTVPYGYTF. The CDR3 nucleotides are TGTGCCAGCAGTTTCACAGTACCCTATGGCTACACCTTC.

The sample holds a few counts of this clone. The CDR3 reads CASSFRTDNQPQHF. CDR3 nucleotides: TGTGCCAGCAGTTTCCGGACAGACAATCAGCCCCAGCATTTT. The chain links TRBV28 to TRBJ1-5; D may be TRBD1 (6 bases). The CDR3 runs 14 residues. Germline V gives CDR1 MDHEN, CDR2 SYDVKM. Trimming took 3 bases from V and 3 from J, leaving 9 bases between them. The full variable domain, rest sourced from reference TRBV28 and TRBJ1-5, is DVKVTQSSRYLVKRTGEKVFLECVQDMDHENMFWYRQDPGLGLRLIYFSYDVKMKEKGDIPEGYSVSREKKERFSLILESASTNQTSMYLCASSFRTDNQPQHFGDGTRLSIL.

J is TRBJ1-2 and V is TRBV6-5; possibly TRBD1 for D (5 bases). V was shortened by 0 bases and J by 8 bases, with 13 bases between the two germline ends. The CDR3 sequence is 14 residues long. The germline CDR1 and CDR2 sequences are MNHEY and SVGAGI. The CDR3 is CASSYSLGASGYTF. CDR3 DNA sequence: TGTGCCAGCAGTTACTCCCTAGGGGCGTCAGGCTACACCTTC.

The chain employs TRBV19 and TRBJ2-2; D is undetermined. CDR3 size: 13 residues. The V and J ends lost 7 bases and 2 bases respectively, with 8 bases between them. Germline loops: CDR1 LNHDA, CDR2 SQIVND (reference sequence). DNA of the CDR3: TGTGCCAGTAAAGGGTCAAACACCGGGGAGCTGTTTTTT. It encodes CASKGSNTGELFF. The whole variable domain, filled in from reference TRBV19 and TRBJ2-2, reads DGGITQSPKYLFRKEGQNVTLSCEQNLNHDAMYWYRQDPGQGLRLIYYSQIVNDFQKGDIAEGYSVSREKKESFPLTVTSAQKNPTAFYLCASKGSNTGELFFGEGSRLTVL.

The chain uses TRBV27 and TRBJ2-1, with D possibly TRBD1 on 5 matching bases. Germline-derived CDR1 and CDR2 are MNHEY and SMNVEV (reference sequence). Trimming took off 0 bases at V and 3 bases at J, with 12 bases between the two ends. The length of the CDR3 is 16 residues. The CDR3 protein is CASSLSPGKHYNEQFF. In DNA form, the CDR3 reads TGTGCCAGCAGTTTATCTCCAGGGAAGCACTACAATGAGCAGTTCTTC.

V gene TRBV7-2 combines with J gene TRBJ1-2; D unresolved. V was trimmed by 3 bases and J by 8 bases, leaving 13 bases between them. The CDR3 is 13 amino acids. From germline, CDR1 is SGHTA and CDR2 FQGNSA. The CDR3 region is CASSFGRPRGYTF. For the CDR3, the DNA is TGTGCCAGCAGCTTCGGACGCCCCAGGGGCTACACCTTC.

V gene TRBV19 combines with J gene TRBJ2-7, with 8 bases matching TRBD2. The CDR3 loop spans 14 amino acids. The germline V gene encodes CDR1 LNHDA and CDR2 SQIVND (reference sequence). V lost 3 bases, J lost 1 base, and 2 bases stayed unmatched. CDR3 DNA sequence: TGTGCCAGTAGTATTACTAGCGGTTCCTACGAGCAGTACTTC. Protein: CASSITSGSYEQYF.

J is TRBJ2-1 and V is TRBV19; possibly TRBD2 for D (6 bases). The CDR3 runs 15 residues. The germline V gene encodes CDR1 LNHDA and CDR2 SQIVND (reference sequence). V lost 3 bases and J 6 bases, leaving 15 bases between the germline ends. The CDR3, as DNA: TGTGCCAGTAGTATGGGTGGGGGGTTATTCAATGAGCAGTTCTTC. It specifies CASSMGGGLFNEQFF.

V gene TRBV28 combines with J gene TRBJ2-5; 7 bases are shared with TRBD1. Trimming took 2 bases from V and 7 from J; bases not matched to a gene: 7. CDR1 is MDHEN and CDR2 is SYDVKM in the germline V gene. The CDR3 is 14 amino acids. Here the CDR3 DNA reads TGTGCCAGCAGTTTAGCCCGACAGGGTAGGACCCAGTACTTC. This codes for CASSLARQGRTQYF.

The genes are TRBV7-9 and TRBJ2-1; D gene uncertain. Between the trimmed V and J ends, which lost 2 bases and 4 bases, there was a span of 15 bases. The germline CDR1 and CDR2 sequences are SEHNR and FQNEAQ (reference sequence). There are 16 residues in the CDR3. The chain's CDR3 is CASSLYGQRNYNEQFF. The DNA of the CDR3 is TGTGCCAGCAGCTTATACGGGCAGCGTAATTACAATGAGCAGTTCTTC.

CDR3 residues: CASSSDSYNEQFF. The CDR3 DNA sequence: TGTGCCAGCAGTTCCGACAGTTACAATGAGCAGTTCTTC. This sequence joins TRBV7-2 and TRBJ2-1; D might be TRBD1 (5 bases). Germline CDR1 SGHTA, CDR2 FQGNSA. With 6 bases removed from V and 4 bases from J, the gap between germline ends came to 10 bases. The CDR3 runs to 13 residues.

This chain connects TRBV19 to TRBJ2-3; no reliable D call. From germline, CDR1 is LNHDA and CDR2 SQIVND (reference sequence). The CDR3 length is 12 residues. V gave up 1 base and J gave up 7 bases, with 6 bases separating them. The DNA for the CDR3 is TGTGCCAGTAGTATAGGCCGGAATACGCAGTATTTT. It codes for CASSIGRNTQYF.

V gene TRBV19 combines with J gene TRBJ2-3; 7 bases are a match to TRBD1. CDR3 length: 15 residues. Germline CDR1 LNHDA, CDR2 SQIVND (reference sequence). After removal of 1 base from V and 2 bases from J, the junction contained 3 bases not matched to a gene. In nucleotides, the CDR3 is TGTGCCAGTAGTATAGTGGGGACAGTCACAGATACGCAGTATTTT. This codes for CASSIVGTVTDTQYF.

This clone occurred a few times. The gene calls are TRBV7-2 and TRBJ2-3, with D unclear. Germline V gene sequence: CDR1 SGHTA, CDR2 FQGNSA. With 4 bases removed from V and 2 bases from J, the gap between germline ends came to 19 bases. The CDR3 sequence is 17 residues long. CDR3 nucleotide sequence: TGTGCCAGCAGCTGGAATCCGGGCAGTGGCCACACAGATACGCAGTATTTT. Amino acid sequence: CASSWNPGSGHTDTQYF.